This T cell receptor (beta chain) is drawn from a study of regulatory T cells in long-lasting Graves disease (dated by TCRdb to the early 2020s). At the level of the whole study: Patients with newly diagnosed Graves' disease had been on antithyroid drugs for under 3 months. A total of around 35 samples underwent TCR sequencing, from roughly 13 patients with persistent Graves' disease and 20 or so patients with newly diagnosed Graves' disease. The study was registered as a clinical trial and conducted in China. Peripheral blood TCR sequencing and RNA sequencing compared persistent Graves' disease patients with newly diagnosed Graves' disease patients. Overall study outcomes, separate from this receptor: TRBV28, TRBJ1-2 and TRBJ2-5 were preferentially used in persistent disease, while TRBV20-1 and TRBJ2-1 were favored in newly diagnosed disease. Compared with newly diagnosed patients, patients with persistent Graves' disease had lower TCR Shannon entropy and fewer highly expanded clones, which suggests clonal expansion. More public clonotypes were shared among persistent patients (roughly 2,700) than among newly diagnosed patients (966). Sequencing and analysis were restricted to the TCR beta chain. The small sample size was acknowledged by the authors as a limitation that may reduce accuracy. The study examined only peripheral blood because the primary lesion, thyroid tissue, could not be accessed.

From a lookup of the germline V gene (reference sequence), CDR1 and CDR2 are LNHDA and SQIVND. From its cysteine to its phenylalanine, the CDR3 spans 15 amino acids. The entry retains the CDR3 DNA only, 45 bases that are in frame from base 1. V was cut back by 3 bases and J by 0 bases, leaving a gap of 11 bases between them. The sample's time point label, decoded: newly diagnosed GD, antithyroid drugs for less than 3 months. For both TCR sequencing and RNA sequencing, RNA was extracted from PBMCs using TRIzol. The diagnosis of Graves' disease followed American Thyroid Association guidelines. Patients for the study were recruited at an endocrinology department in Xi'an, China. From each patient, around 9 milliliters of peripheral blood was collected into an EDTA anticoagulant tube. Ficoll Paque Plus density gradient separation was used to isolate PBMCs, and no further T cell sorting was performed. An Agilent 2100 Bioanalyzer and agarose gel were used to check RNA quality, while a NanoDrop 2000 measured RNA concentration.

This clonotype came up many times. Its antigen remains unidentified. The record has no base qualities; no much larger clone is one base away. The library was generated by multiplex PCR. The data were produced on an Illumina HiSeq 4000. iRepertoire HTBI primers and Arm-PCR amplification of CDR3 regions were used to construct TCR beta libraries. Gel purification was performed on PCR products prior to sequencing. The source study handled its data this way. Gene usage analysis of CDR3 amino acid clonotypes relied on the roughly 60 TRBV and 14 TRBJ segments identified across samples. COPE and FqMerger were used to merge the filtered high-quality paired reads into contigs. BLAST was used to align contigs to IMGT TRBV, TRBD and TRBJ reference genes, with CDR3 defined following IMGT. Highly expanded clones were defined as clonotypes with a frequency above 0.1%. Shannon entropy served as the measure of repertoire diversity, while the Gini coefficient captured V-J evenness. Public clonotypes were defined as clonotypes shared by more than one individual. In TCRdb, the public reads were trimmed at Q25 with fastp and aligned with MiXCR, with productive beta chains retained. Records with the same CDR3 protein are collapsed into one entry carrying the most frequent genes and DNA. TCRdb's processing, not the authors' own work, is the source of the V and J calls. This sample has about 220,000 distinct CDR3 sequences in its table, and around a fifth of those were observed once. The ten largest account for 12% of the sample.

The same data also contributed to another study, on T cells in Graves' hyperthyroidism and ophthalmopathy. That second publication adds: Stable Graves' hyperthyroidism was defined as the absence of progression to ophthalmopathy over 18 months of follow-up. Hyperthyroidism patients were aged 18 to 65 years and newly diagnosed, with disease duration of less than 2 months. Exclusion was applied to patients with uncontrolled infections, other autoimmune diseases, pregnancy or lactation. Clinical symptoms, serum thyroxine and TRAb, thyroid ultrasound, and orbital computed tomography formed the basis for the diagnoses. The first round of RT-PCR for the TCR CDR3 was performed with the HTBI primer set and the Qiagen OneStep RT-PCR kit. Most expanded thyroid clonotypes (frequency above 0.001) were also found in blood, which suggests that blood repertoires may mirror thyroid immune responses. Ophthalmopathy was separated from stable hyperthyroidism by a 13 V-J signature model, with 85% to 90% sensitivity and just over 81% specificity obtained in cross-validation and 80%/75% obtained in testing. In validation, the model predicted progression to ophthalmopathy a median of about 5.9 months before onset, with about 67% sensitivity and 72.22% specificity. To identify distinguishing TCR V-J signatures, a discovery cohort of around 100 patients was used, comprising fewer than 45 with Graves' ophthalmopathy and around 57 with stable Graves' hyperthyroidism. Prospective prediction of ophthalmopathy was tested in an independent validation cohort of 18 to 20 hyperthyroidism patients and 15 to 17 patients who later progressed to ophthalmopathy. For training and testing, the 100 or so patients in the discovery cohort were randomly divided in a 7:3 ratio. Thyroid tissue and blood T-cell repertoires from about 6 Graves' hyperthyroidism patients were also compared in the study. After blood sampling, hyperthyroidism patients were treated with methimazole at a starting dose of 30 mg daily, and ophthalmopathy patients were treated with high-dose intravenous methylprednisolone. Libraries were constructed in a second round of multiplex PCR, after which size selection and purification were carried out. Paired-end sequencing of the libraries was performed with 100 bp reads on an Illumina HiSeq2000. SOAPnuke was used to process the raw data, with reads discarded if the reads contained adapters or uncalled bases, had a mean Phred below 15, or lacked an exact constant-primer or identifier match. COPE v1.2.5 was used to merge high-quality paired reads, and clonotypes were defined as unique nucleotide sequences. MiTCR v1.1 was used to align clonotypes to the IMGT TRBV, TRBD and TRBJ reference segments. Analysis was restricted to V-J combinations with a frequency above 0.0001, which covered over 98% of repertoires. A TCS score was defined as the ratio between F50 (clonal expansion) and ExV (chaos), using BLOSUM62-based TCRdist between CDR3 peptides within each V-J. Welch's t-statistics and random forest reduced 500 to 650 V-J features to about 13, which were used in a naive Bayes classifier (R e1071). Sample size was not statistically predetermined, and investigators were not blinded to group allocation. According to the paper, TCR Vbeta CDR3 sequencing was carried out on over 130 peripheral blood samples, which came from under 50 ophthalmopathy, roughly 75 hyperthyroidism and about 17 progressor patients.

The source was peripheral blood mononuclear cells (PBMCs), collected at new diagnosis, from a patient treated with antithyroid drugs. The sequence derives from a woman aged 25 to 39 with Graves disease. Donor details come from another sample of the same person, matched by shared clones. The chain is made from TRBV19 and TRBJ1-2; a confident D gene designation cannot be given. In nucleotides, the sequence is TGTGCCAGTAGTATCGCTTGGGGAGCTAACTATGGCTACACCTTC. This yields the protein CASSIAWGANYGYTF.